Included here is one T cell receptor (beta chain) sequence, with context. These data originate in a study of blood T cell repertoires in COVID-19. In the study overall: The study drew acute and convalescent COVID-19 samples from the United States, Italy and Spain.

Trimming removed 5 bases at V and 4 bases at J, with 19 bases between. CDR1 SGHNT and CDR2 YYREEE come from the germline V gene (reference sequence). The CDR3 has 16 residues. Cohorts were assigned according to the clinical history that participants reported. Assay used: immunoSEQ multiplex PCR; TCRdb lists only in-frame clones, some missing. The sample has around 230,000 clones; approximately 88% are singletons. The receptor was derived from a man aged 18 to 29 with acute COVID-19. Sequenced: PBMCs or T cells enriched from blood (not recorded which). The chain is built from TRBV5-4 and TRBJ2-1; D is possibly TRBD1 (6 bases). DNA for the CDR3: TGTGCCAGCAGACGTGGCTGGGCAGGGGATTACAATGAGCAGTTCTTC. Translating it yields CASRRGWAGDYNEQFF.